One and the same sample provided the 19 T cell receptor beta chains below, sequenced in a study of cytomegalovirus exposure and HLA in healthy donors. Clones were sequenced by immunoSEQ multiplex PCR, and TCRdb holds only the in-frame ones, with some missing. The sample lists approximately 160,000 clones, 70% to 90% seen once, with around 3.4% in the top ten. Sequencing was performed on PBMCs. All receptors derive from a woman between 18 and 29 years old in good health and CMV-seropositive.

The chain combines TRBV28 with TRBJ2-7, with TRBD1 matching over 8 bases. Germline CDR1 is MDHEN and CDR2 is SYDVKM. After removal of 5 bases from V and 9 bases from J, the junction contained 12 bases not matched to a gene. There are 14 residues in the CDR3. The CDR3 here is CASSLQGADTTQYF. CDR3 coding DNA: TGTGCCAGCAGTCTCCAGGGGGCGGACACGACGCAGTACTTC.

The chain joins TRBV9 to TRBJ1-4; 7 bases match TRBD1. Losses at the gene ends were 3 bases for V and 7 bases for J; bases not matched to a gene: 6. Germline loops: CDR1 SGDLS, CDR2 YYNGEE. The CDR3 sequence is 14 residues long. The CDR3 coding sequence is TGTGCCAGCAGCGCGACAGGGAGGCGTGAAAAACTGTTTTTT. It yields the protein CASSATGRREKLFF.

V and J are TRBV5-6 and TRBJ1-4, with D possibly TRBD1 on 6 matching bases. Germline values: CDR1 SGHDT, CDR2 YYEEEE. V lost 4 bases, J lost 0 bases, and 13 bases lay in between. The length of the CDR3 is 16 residues. CDR3 loop: CASSRTEFATNEKLFF. The CDR3 nucleotides read TGTGCCAGCAGCCGGACAGAATTTGCAACTAATGAAAAACTGTTTTTT.

The J gene is TRBJ2-1, the V gene TRBV6-4; a possible D gene is TRBD1 (6 bases). The germline V gene has CDR1 MRHNA and CDR2 SNTAGT. This CDR3 has 13 residues. Trimming took 6 bases from V and 10 from J, leaving 16 bases between them. In DNA, the CDR3 is TGTGCCAGCAGCGCCGGGACAACTGGCGAGCAGTTCTTC. Its protein product is CASSAGTTGEQFF.

This rearrangement joins TRBV30 to TRBJ2-3; D not resolved. Germline lookup yields CDR1 GTSNPN and CDR2 SVGIG (reference sequence). The V gene lost 4 bases and the J gene lost 3 bases, with 8 bases spanning the gap. This CDR3 region has 12 residues. CDR3 bases: TGTGCCTGGAAAGCCGAAACAGATACGCAGTATTTT. This gives the protein CAWKAETDTQYF.

This clone was seen a single time. The chain has TRBV18 and TRBJ2-3; 9 nucleotides line up with TRBD2. This CDR3 spans 16 amino acids. With V trimmed by 0 bases and J by 2 bases, 3 bases remained unmatched. CDR1 and CDR2 from the germline V gene are KGHSH and LQKENI. CDR3 sequence reads: CASSPPTSGLTDTQYF. As DNA, the CDR3 is TGTGCCAGCTCACCACCCACTAGCGGGCTCACAGATACGCAGTATTTT.

The chain has TRBV7-9 and TRBJ2-7, with TRBD2 as a possible D gene (6 bases). The CDR3 sequence is 18 residues long. Per the germline V gene, CDR1 is SEHNR and CDR2 is FQNEAQ (reference sequence). V lost 5 bases, J lost 0 bases, and 23 bases lay in between. CDR3 nucleotide sequence: TGTGCCAGCAGCCCCACTTCCCCGGGAGTTCCAAGCTCCTACGAGCAGTACTTC. Translated: CASSPTSPGVPSSYEQYF.

V usage is TRBV10-1 and J usage is TRBJ2-3; 9 bases map to TRBD1. This CDR3 has 15 residues. V gave up 6 bases and J gave up 1 base; unmatched junction bases: 5. Per the germline V gene, CDR1 is WNHNN and CDR2 is SYGVQD (reference sequence). CDR3: CASSRTGGRTDTQYF. The CDR3 nucleotides read TGCGCCAGCAGCCGTACAGGGGGCCGCACAGATACGCAGTATTTT.

The chain employs TRBV2 and TRBJ2-7, with 9 bases aligning to TRBD2. This CDR3 has 16 residues. V trimming: 8 bases; J trimming: 5 bases; junction bases outside the gene matches: 16. Germline V gene data show CDR1 as SNHLY and CDR2 as FYNNEI. CDR3 amino acids: CASRSGGRVSDHEQYF. The CDR3 DNA is TGTGCCAGCCGGTCTGGCGGGAGGGTTAGTGATCACGAGCAGTACTTC. Variable domain in full (rest from reference TRBV2 and TRBJ2-7): EPEVTQTPSHQVTQMGQEVILRCVPISNHLYFYWYRQILGQKVEFLVSFYNNEISEKSEIFDDQFSVERPDGSNFTLKIRSTKLEDSAMYFCASRSGGRVSDHEQYFGPGTRLTVT.

The chain employs TRBV12-5 and TRBJ1-4, with 8 positions matching TRBD1. V shed 4 bases, J shed 10 bases, and the junction held 8 bases outside the gene matches. The CDR3 spans 14 residues. CDR1 and CDR2 (germline): LGHNT, FRNRAP. For the CDR3, the DNA is TGTGCTAGTGGTTCGTCCGGGACAGGTGTAAAACTGTTTTTT. It is translated as CASGSSGTGVKLFF. The entire variable domain, with the rest obtained from reference TRBV12-5 and TRBJ1-4, is as follows: DARVTQTPRHKVTEMGQEVTMRCQPILGHNTVFWYRQTMMQGLELLAYFRNRAPLDDSGMPKDRFSAEMPDATLATLKIQPSEPRDSAVYFCASGSSGTGVKLFFGSGTQLSVL.

This chain links TRBV28 with TRBJ2-7; the match to TRBD2 covers 10 bases. Germline lookup yields CDR1 MDHEN and CDR2 SYDVKM. This CDR3 is built from 15 residues. V lost 1 base, J lost 6 bases, and 6 bases stayed unmatched. The CDR3 region has the DNA TGTGCCAGCAGTTTATTTTTTGTAGCGGGAGGCGAGCAGTACTTC. The encoded protein is CASSLFFVAGGEQYF.

The chain combines TRBV5-1 with TRBJ2-7, with D possibly TRBD2 on 5 matching bases. Germline V gives CDR1 SGHRS, CDR2 YFSETQ. This CDR3 is 13 amino acids long. The ends were cut back, 0 bases at V and 6 bases at J, with 10 bases in the middle. As DNA, the CDR3 is TGCGCCAGCAGCTTGGCCTTAGGGAGCGAGCAGTACTTC. Residues: CASSLALGSEQYF.

The chain employs TRBV6-5 and TRBJ2-7; 7 nucleotides align to TRBD1. CDR1 MNHEY and CDR2 SVGAGI come from the germline V gene. V lost 6 bases, J lost 2 bases, and 7 bases stayed unmatched. CDR3 length equals 14 residues. The CDR3 is CASRKQGSTYEQYF. The CDR3 DNA follows: TGTGCCAGCAGAAAACAGGGGTCAACCTACGAGCAGTACTTC.

The rearrangement links TRBV18 to TRBJ2-7, with D possibly TRBD2 on 5 matching bases. CDR1 and CDR2 from the germline V gene are KGHSH and LQKENI. CDR3 size: 14 residues. V gave up 5 bases and J gave up 0 bases, with 11 bases separating them. In nucleotides, the CDR3 is TGTGCCAGCTCATCTCGACGGGACTCCTACGAGCAGTACTTC. As protein: CASSSRRDSYEQYF.

The genes are TRBV7-2 and TRBJ1-2; 7 bases map to TRBD1. Germline V gives CDR1 SGHTA, CDR2 FQGNSA. The CDR3 has 14 amino acids. J gave up 1 base and V 7 bases, and 6 bases lay outside the gene matches. Written as DNA, the CDR3 is TGTGCCAGCACCAGGACAGGTTTTAACTATGGCTACACCTTC. It specifies CASTRTGFNYGYTF.

J is TRBJ2-3 and V is TRBV2, with a possible D match to TRBD2 (6 bases). This CDR3 has 16 amino acids. V shed 0 bases and J shed 2 bases, with 12 bases lying between them. Germline V gives CDR1 SNHLY, CDR2 FYNNEI. The DNA for the CDR3 is TGTGCCAGCAGTGAAGCAAGCGGGTCAACCACAGATACGCAGTATTTT. Residues: CASSEASGSTTDTQYF.

The CDR3 DNA is TGTGCCAGCAGTGACAATAGCAATCAGCCCCAGCATTTT. Protein: CASSDNSNQPQHF. The genes are TRBV6-6 and TRBJ1-5; unclear D gene. The germline CDR1 and CDR2 sequences are MNHNY and SVGAGI (reference sequence). V was pared by 5 bases and J by 0 bases, with 5 bases between. There are 13 residues in the CDR3.

The chain employs TRBV29-1 and TRBJ2-3; 10 nucleotides agree with TRBD1. Germline CDR1 and CDR2: SQVTM and ANQGSEA. The CDR3 has 13 amino acids. The ends lost 7 bases at V and 8 bases at J; junction bases unmatched: 9. DNA of the CDR3: TGCAGCGAAGACAGGGGGCGTATCGGTACGCAGTATTTT. Translation gives CSEDRGRIGTQYF.

The CDR3 protein is CASSPNRAGNTIYF. The CDR3 DNA is TGTGCCAGCAGCCCGAACAGGGCTGGAAACACCATATATTTT. The chain carries TRBV6-1 and TRBJ1-3; possibly TRBD1 for D (6 bases). The CDR3 covers 14 residues. V lost 6 bases to trimming and J lost 2 bases, with 11 bases between them. Germline V gene sequence: CDR1 MNHNS, CDR2 SASEGT.